The 14 T cell receptor beta chains presented below share a single source sample, sequenced in a study of PD-1 blockade in classical Hodgkin lymphoma (dated by TCRdb to about 2020). The method behind the library was the immunoSEQ multiplex PCR assay. Held by TCRdb, this immuneACCESS table contains in-frame sequences only and omits some clones. Under half of the omission traces to an unresolved V gene where checked; the cause of the rest is unknown. In this sample the table shows 19,000 or so clones, 85% of which occur a single time. The leading ten clones occupy about 14% of the sample. Taken with the paper, the label for time point translates to: cycle 4 day 1 (C4D1), after 6 weeks of nivolumab. Relapse after autologous stem cell transplantation had occurred in all trial patients, and cohorts A, B and C were distinguished by prior brentuximab vedotin exposure. This specimen consisted of peripheral blood mononuclear cells (PBMCs), obtained before the fourth cycle of nivolumab. Every receptor here comes from a human donor with classical Hodgkin lymphoma.

This clone was detected only once. The chain employs TRBV5-1 and TRBJ2-7, with D uncertain. Germline V gives CDR1 SGHRS, CDR2 YFSETQ. CDR3 length equals 17 residues. V was shortened by 0 bases and J by 6 bases, with 22 bases between the two germline ends. The CDR3 region has the DNA TGCGCCAGCAGCTTGGAAGATTTTTTAATGGGGTATGGCGAGCAGTACTTC. Protein sequence: CASSLEDFLMGYGEQYF. Complete variable domain (other parts from reference TRBV5-1 and TRBJ2-7): KAGVTQTPRYLIKTRGQQVTLSCSPISGHRSVSWYQQTPGQGLQFLFEYFSETQRNKGNFPGRFSGRQFSNSRSEMNVSTLELGDSALYLCASSLEDFLMGYGEQYFGPGTRLTVT.

The rearrangement links TRBV19 to TRBJ1-1; D not certain. Germline V CDR1 and CDR2: LNHDA, SQIVND (reference sequence). V was clipped by 2 bases and J by 0 bases, with 10 bases between them. CDR3 length: 15 amino acids. CDR3 amino acids: CASSITVGMNTEAFF. The CDR3 DNA sequence: TGTGCCAGTAGTATAACGGTGGGGATGAACACTGAAGCTTTCTTT.

The chain combines TRBV19 with TRBJ1-1; D is ambiguous. V lost 6 bases and J 1 base, leaving 15 bases between the germline ends. CDR3 length: 15 residues. Germline CDR1 is LNHDA and CDR2 is SQIVND (reference sequence). CDR3 sequence: CASRFLDIKNTEAFF. CDR3 bases: TGTGCCAGTAGATTCCTTGACATTAAGAACACTGAAGCTTTCTTT.

The table lists this clone with a count of one. This chain uses TRBV7-8 with TRBJ2-1, with D possibly called TRBD1 or TRBD2 (6 bases each). There are 16 residues in the CDR3. CDR1 is SGHVS, CDR2 FQNEAQ, per germline. The germline V and J ends were trimmed by 5 bases and 3 bases, with 17 bases remaining between them. CDR3 bases: TGTGCCAGCAGCCTCCCGTGGGGGGCGAACTACAATGAGCAGTTCTTC. Protein product: CASSLPWGANYNEQFF.

This rearrangement joins TRBV11-2 to TRBJ2-2, with 7 nucleotides matching TRBD2. Trimming cost V 0 bases and J 15 bases; bases outside gene matches: 4. Looked up from germline, CDR1 is SGHAT and CDR2 is FQNNGV. This CDR3 region has 12 residues. CDR3 region: CASSLEGGALFF. Here the CDR3 DNA reads TGTGCCAGCAGCTTAGAGGGAGGGGCGTTGTTTTTT.

This chain's CDR3 is CASSPGTAYEQYF. CDR3 nucleotide sequence: TGTGCCAGCAGCCCCGGGACAGCATACGAGCAGTACTTC. The chain carries TRBV5-4 and TRBJ2-7; 7 bases are a match to TRBD1. Germline V gene data show CDR1 as SGHNT and CDR2 as YYREEE (reference sequence). There are 13 residues in the CDR3. Trimming removed 4 bases from V and 4 bases from J; junction bases left unmatched: 5.

This chain links TRBV6-5 with TRBJ1-5; TRBD1 matches 8 bases. Germline trimming cut 0 bases from V and 5 bases from J; bases unmatched to any gene: 3. CDR1 is MNHEY and CDR2 is SVGAGI in the germline V gene. This CDR3 spans 15 amino acids. The chain's CDR3 is CASSYSNRGDQPQHF. CDR3 coding DNA: TGTGCCAGCAGTTACTCGAACAGGGGGGATCAGCCCCAGCATTTT.

This chain connects TRBV7-8 to TRBJ1-2; D uncertain. This CDR3 is built from 14 residues. V lost 0 bases and J lost 6, with 11 bases in between. Germline V gives CDR1 SGHVS, CDR2 FQNEAQ. CDR3 in DNA: TGTGCCAGCAGCTTAGCCCTCCGGTTCCATGGCTACACCTTC. Translation gives CASSLALRFHGYTF.

The CDR3 here is CAIRPRDRGTYEQYF. CDR3 bases: TGTGCCATCAGGCCCCGGGACAGGGGAACCTACGAGCAGTACTTC. This chain uses TRBV10-3 with TRBJ2-7; 10 nucleotides align to TRBD1. Trimming at V came to 6 bases and at J to 2 bases, leaving 7 bases not matched to a gene. The length of the CDR3 is 15 residues. Germline V gives CDR1 ENHRY, CDR2 SYGVKD.

V is TRBV29-1 and J is TRBJ2-7, with 7 bases aligning to TRBD1. CDR1 and CDR2 (germline): SQVTM, ANQGSEA. The length of the CDR3 is 13 residues. V gave up 4 bases and J gave up 3 bases; unmatched junction bases: 6. CDR3 in amino acids: CSVGWDSLYEQYF. The CDR3 coding sequence is TGCAGCGTTGGCTGGGACAGCCTCTACGAGCAGTACTTC.

The V call is TRBV2, the J call TRBJ1-2; 7 bases map to TRBD1. This CDR3 has 15 residues. Germline V gene data show CDR1 as SNHLY and CDR2 as FYNNEI. J gave up 8 bases and V 7 bases, and 16 bases lay outside the gene matches. CDR3 DNA sequence: TGTGCCAGCAACCGTTTTTCCCGGGACAGAGGAGGCTACACCTTC. Protein product: CASNRFSRDRGGYTF. Supplemented by reference TRBV2 and TRBJ1-2, the full variable domain reads EPEVTQTPSHQVTQMGQEVILRCVPISNHLYFYWYRQILGQKVEFLVSFYNNEISEKSEIFDDQFSVERPDGSNFTLKIRSTKLEDSAMYFCASNRFSRDRGGYTFGSGTRLTVV.

This clone was observed a single time. This rearrangement joins TRBV7-9 to TRBJ2-1; a possible D gene is TRBD2 (6 bases). The germline V and J ends were trimmed by 2 bases and 3 bases, with 11 bases remaining between them. The CDR3 is made up of 15 amino acids. Germline V gives CDR1 SEHNR, CDR2 FQNEAQ (reference sequence). CDR3 in DNA: TGTGCCAGCAGCTTACAGCTAGCGCTCTACAATGAGCAGTTCTTC. Translation gives CASSLQLALYNEQFF.

V and J are TRBV4-3 and TRBJ1-6; a weak D match, TRBD1 (5 bases). Germline CDR1 reads LGHNA; CDR2 reads YSLEER. The CDR3 sequence is 15 residues long. The V end was cut by 0 bases, the J end by 4 bases, with 7 bases between. The CDR3 sequence is CASSQDRGYNSPLHF. Here the CDR3 DNA reads TGCGCCAGCAGCCAAGATAGGGGTTATAATTCACCCCTCCACTTT.

The chain employs TRBV7-2 and TRBJ2-7; 11 bases match TRBD2. Unmatched junction bases numbered 5, after V lost 5 bases and J lost 2 bases. Looked up from germline, CDR1 is SGHTA and CDR2 is FQGNSA. The CDR3 contains 15 residues. CDR3 bases: TGTGCCAGCAGCCCACGACTAGCGGGGACCTACGAGCAGTACTTC. Its translation is CASSPRLAGTYEQYF.